The 25 T cell receptor beta chains presented below share a single source sample, sequenced in a study of cytomegalovirus exposure and HLA in healthy donors. This PCR relied on a set of 60 Vbeta primers and 13 Jbeta primers. Method: immunoSEQ multiplex PCR; TCRdb's copy keeps in-frame clones and lacks some. The sample lists roughly 160,000 clones; 80% to 90% were seen once. Sequencing was performed on PBMCs. The receptor source for this set is a male donor in good health and CMV-seronegative.

CDR3 loop: CASSRGASGGSGETQYF. CDR3 DNA sequence: TGTGCCAGCAGCCGGGGGGCTAGCGGGGGCTCCGGGGAGACCCAGTACTTC. V and J are TRBV9 and TRBJ2-5; 10 bases map to TRBD2. Trimming took 4 bases from V and 5 from J; bases not matched to a gene: 14. The germline CDR1 and CDR2 sequences are SGDLS and YYNGEE. This CDR3 has 17 amino acids.

This sequence joins TRBV19 and TRBJ2-7; no clear D gene. Per germline, CDR1 LNHDA and CDR2 SQIVND (reference sequence). The ends were cut back, 6 bases at V and 3 bases at J, with 9 bases in the middle. This CDR3 is built from 12 residues. CDR3 nucleotides: TGTGCCAGTAGCGGAGAAAACTACGAGCAGTACTTC. Its translation: CASSGENYEQYF.

This chain joins TRBV25-1 and TRBJ2-5, with TRBD1 matching over 7 bases. The V and J ends lost 6 bases and 3 bases, in that order; junction bases with no gene match: 4. Germline lookup yields CDR1 MGHDK and CDR2 SYGVNS. This CDR3 has 13 amino acids. The CDR3 loop reads CASSPGTEETQYF. CDR3 bases: TGTGCCAGCAGCCCCGGGACAGAAGAGACCCAGTACTTC.

The chain is built from TRBV5-4 and TRBJ2-1; possible D gene TRBD2, 5 bases. The V end was cut by 0 bases, the J end by 4 bases, with 5 bases between. The germline V gene has CDR1 SGHNT and CDR2 YYREEE (reference sequence). The length of the CDR3 is 13 residues. In DNA, the CDR3 is TGTGCCAGCAGCTTGGGGACTTACAATGAGCAGTTCTTC. Encoded protein: CASSLGTYNEQFF.

The chain uses TRBV14 and TRBJ1-4; TRBD1 is a possible D gene (6 bases). V was trimmed by 5 bases and J by 2 bases, leaving 21 bases between them. In germline, CDR1 is SGHDN, CDR2 FVKESK. The CDR3 totals 18 residues. For the CDR3, the DNA is TGTGCCAGCAGCACCGGGACACAAGTTAGGTCGACTAATGAAAAACTGTTTTTT. Amino acid sequence: CASSTGTQVRSTNEKLFF.

The V gene is TRBV5-1, the J gene TRBJ1-1; 7 nucleotides match TRBD1. Trimming removed 6 bases from V and 0 bases from J; junction bases left unmatched: 2. The CDR3 contains 13 residues. Germline CDR1 is SGHRS and CDR2 is YFSETQ. The CDR3 here is CASTGGMNTEAFF. CDR3 nucleotides: TGCGCCAGCACAGGGGGAATGAACACTGAAGCTTTCTTT.

The V gene is TRBV10-3, the J gene TRBJ1-4; 7 nucleotides align to TRBD1. The CDR3 contains 16 residues. The junction had 2 bases not matched to a gene; V was cut back by 0 bases and J by 1 base. Germline CDR1 reads ENHRY; CDR2 reads SYGVKD. The CDR3 region is CAISESRGQTNEKLFF. Here the CDR3 DNA reads TGTGCCATCAGTGAGTCAAGGGGGCAAACTAATGAAAAACTGTTTTTT.

The chain uses TRBV30 and TRBJ2-5, with D perhaps matching TRBD2 (5 bases). Germline V gene sequence: CDR1 GTSNPN, CDR2 SVGIG (reference sequence). The CDR3 runs 15 residues. Trimming took 0 bases from V and 5 from J, leaving 16 bases between them. CDR3 amino acids: CAWSVLRVPWETQYF. Written as DNA, the CDR3 is TGTGCCTGGAGTGTACTGAGGGTCCCTTGGGAGACCCAGTACTTC.

This clone appeared once. The chain combines TRBV18 with TRBJ2-7; TRBD1 aligns across 8 bases. The CDR3 has 14 residues. CDR1 is KGHSH, CDR2 LQKENI, per germline. V shed 3 bases and J 2 bases; nucleotides not matched to a gene: 3. CDR3 nucleotides: TGTGCCAGCTCACCCGGGACAGGCACCTACGAGCAGTACTTC. Translated: CASSPGTGTYEQYF.

The chain is built from TRBV7-9 and TRBJ1-1, with D unclear. There are 16 residues in the CDR3. Germline-derived CDR1 and CDR2 are SEHNR and FQNEAQ (reference sequence). Trimming removed 0 bases at V and 0 bases at J, with 11 bases between. The CDR3 DNA reads as TGTGCCAGCAGCTTAGCGTTAAACAGCATGAACACTGAAGCTTTCTTT. It specifies CASSLALNSMNTEAFF.

This clone came up a few times. This rearrangement joins TRBV5-1 to TRBJ1-4; weak D call: TRBD1 (5 bases). Germline CDR1 SGHRS, CDR2 YFSETQ. This CDR3 is built from 15 residues. V was pared by 4 bases and J by 7 bases, with 17 bases between. The DNA for the CDR3 is TGCGCCAGCAGCCCGGGGGACGCCCGCGGTGAAAAACTGTTTTTT. It yields the protein CASSPGDARGEKLFF.

The chain recombines TRBV7-9 with TRBJ2-5; a possible D gene is TRBD1 (6 bases). V was trimmed by 3 bases and J by 5 bases, leaving 22 bases between them. The CDR3 has 17 residues. Germline lookup yields CDR1 SEHNR and CDR2 FQNEAQ (reference sequence). CDR3 coding DNA: TGTGCCAGCAGCTTTGGCAGATTCTACAGGGACGGTGAGACCCAGTACTTC. Its protein product is CASSFGRFYRDGETQYF.

The DNA for the CDR3 is TGCAGCGCTGTCGTTTCCAGGGGGCGCACCTCTGGAAACACCATATATTTT. Translating gives CSAVVSRGRTSGNTIYF. The chain links TRBV29-1 to TRBJ1-3; 8 nucleotides line up with TRBD1. V lost 7 bases to trimming and J lost 0 bases; unmatched junction nucleotides: 14. Germline CDR1 and CDR2: SQVTM and ANQGSEA. The CDR3 spans 17 residues.

The chain recombines TRBV6-5 with TRBJ2-2, with 9 bases matching TRBD1. The germline gives CDR1 MNHEY, CDR2 SVGAGI. After removal of 3 bases from V and 5 bases from J, the junction contained 4 bases not matched to a gene. The CDR3 has 15 residues. CDR3 bases: TGTGCCAGCAGTTATCGACAGGGGGAAACCGGGGAGCTGTTTTTT. Translated, it gives CASSYRQGETGELFF.

CDR3 loop: CASRGTGWDLGEQYF. The CDR3 DNA is TGTGCCAGCAGGGGGACAGGGTGGGATTTGGGTGAGCAGTACTTC. The rearrangement joins TRBV6-5 to TRBJ2-7; 9 bases line up with TRBD1. J lost 7 bases, V lost 6 bases, and 13 bases had no gene match. This CDR3 has 15 residues. Germline loops: CDR1 MNHEY, CDR2 SVGAGI.

CDR3 coding DNA: TGTGCCAGCAGGGACAGGGCTGGCTACACCTTC. Protein sequence: CASRDRAGYTF. J is TRBJ1-2 and V is TRBV2, with 8 bases fitting TRBD1. V shed 6 bases and J 7 bases; nucleotides not matched to a gene: 1. Germline V CDR1 and CDR2: SNHLY, FYNNEI. The CDR3 covers 11 residues.

This clone appeared a few times. This chain uses TRBV29-1 with TRBJ2-7, with 7 bases aligning to TRBD2. The CDR3 has 15 amino acids. Germline V gives CDR1 SQVTM, CDR2 ANQGSEA. Trimming took 6 bases from V and 4 from J; bases not matched to a gene: 15. Here the CDR3 reads CSVFRPGGTGYEQYF. Written as DNA, the CDR3 is TGCAGCGTCTTTAGACCCGGGGGGACGGGTTACGAGCAGTACTTC.

The V and J genes are TRBV19 and TRBJ2-7; 8 nucleotides agree with TRBD2. Germline V gives CDR1 LNHDA, CDR2 SQIVND (reference sequence). J lost 3 bases, V lost 1 base, and 5 bases had no gene match. The CDR3 has 15 amino acids. CDR3 sequence (DNA): TGTGCCAGTAGTATAGTAGCGGGATATCTCTACGAGCAGTACTTC. It codes for CASSIVAGYLYEQYF.

The genes are TRBV7-2 and TRBJ2-5, with TRBD1 matching over 7 bases. Losses at the gene ends were 5 bases for V and 0 bases for J; bases not matched to a gene: 3. There are 14 residues in the CDR3. Germline lookup yields CDR1 SGHTA and CDR2 FQGNSA. In DNA form, the CDR3 reads TGTGCCAGCAGCCTACAGGGGTACCAAGAGACCCAGTACTTC. Its translation: CASSLQGYQETQYF.

V usage is TRBV18 and J usage is TRBJ2-7; possibly TRBD2 for D (5 bases). Trimming shortened V by 6 bases and J by 5 bases, and 11 bases separated the two germline ends. The CDR3 covers 12 residues. The V gene's germline CDR1 is KGHSH and CDR2 LQKENI. The CDR3 spells CASSPVGDEQYF. CDR3 DNA sequence: TGTGCCAGCTCCCCCGTCGGGGACGAGCAGTACTTC. The whole variable domain, filled in from reference TRBV18 and TRBJ2-7, reads NAGVMQNPRHLVRRRGQEARLRCSPMKGHSHVYWYRQLPEEGLKFMVYLQKENIIDESGMPKERFSAEFPKEGPSILRIQQVVRGDSAAYFCASSPVGDEQYFGPGTRLTVT.

The chain carries TRBV6-1 and TRBJ1-5; D unresolved. The ends were cut back, 1 base at V and 10 bases at J, with 8 bases in the middle. CDR3 length: 12 amino acids. Germline lookup yields CDR1 MNHNS and CDR2 SASEGT. This chain's CDR3 is CASSEGPLPQHF. In DNA, the CDR3 is TGTGCCAGCAGTGAAGGTCCCCTCCCCCAGCATTTT.

This clone appeared once. The chain has TRBV5-1 and TRBJ1-1, with D perhaps TRBD1 (6 bases). With 2 bases removed from V and 0 bases from J, the gap between germline ends came to 17 bases. The germline gives CDR1 SGHRS, CDR2 YFSETQ. The CDR3 spans 17 residues. CDR3 region: CASSFGNRELMNTEAFF. DNA of the CDR3: TGCGCCAGCAGCTTCGGGAACAGGGAACTGATGAACACTGAAGCTTTCTTT. The full variable domain, with the rest looked up from reference TRBV5-1 and TRBJ1-1, is KAGVTQTPRYLIKTRGQQVTLSCSPISGHRSVSWYQQTPGQGLQFLFEYFSETQRNKGNFPGRFSGRQFSNSRSEMNVSTLELGDSALYLCASSFGNRELMNTEAFFGQGTRLTVV.

The chain is built from TRBV7-8 and TRBJ2-7; weak D call: TRBD1 (6 bases). Per germline, CDR1 SGHVS and CDR2 FQNEAQ. CDR3 length: 14 amino acids. V was shortened by 5 bases and J by 0 bases, with 11 bases between the two germline ends. In DNA form, the CDR3 reads TGTGCCAGCAGCCGGACAGCGAGCTCCTACGAGCAGTACTTC. Its protein is CASSRTASSYEQYF.

The genes are TRBV6-5 and TRBJ1-1, with D maybe TRBD1 (6 bases). The CDR3 has 15 amino acids. Trimming pared 7 bases from V and 0 bases from J, leaving 15 bases between. The V gene's germline CDR1 is MNHEY and CDR2 SVGAGI. As DNA, the CDR3 is TGTGCCAGCAAGGGGACAAGCTCAATGAACACTGAAGCTTTCTTT. This encodes CASKGTSSMNTEAFF.

The rearrangement joins TRBV28 to TRBJ2-7, with D maybe TRBD1 (5 bases). Germline V gene lookup returns CDR1 MDHEN and CDR2 SYDVKM. This CDR3 region has 12 residues. Trimming left V 2 bases short and J 3 bases short, with 5 bases between. This chain's CDR3 is CASSLTGYEQYF. The CDR3 coding sequence is TGTGCCAGCAGTTTAACAGGCTACGAGCAGTACTTC.